This TCR beta chain was obtained from a study of blood T cell repertoires in COVID-19. Study information: The analysed material was cDNA or gDNA that came from T cells, B-cell-depleted T cells, or PBMCs.

This clone was seen just once. Because the CDR3 is missing its conserved closing phenylalanine or tryptophan, this is likely a read error. No DNA is shown, since the ends of the CDR3 on it are uncertain; the CDR3 is the one TCRdb lists. The repertoire was sequenced with immunoSEQ multiplex PCR; TCRdb's copy has only in-frame clones and lacks some. The table includes more than 150,000 clones, about 90% detected once. Both ends counted, the CDR3 spans 9 residues. Per germline, CDR1 LNHDA and CDR2 SQIVND (reference sequence). The specimen was peripheral blood. The source of this sequence is a man between 65 and 79 years old with active or convalescent COVID-19. The chain uses TRBV19 and TRBJ1-2. CDR3 in amino acids: CASLSPGSL.